These 24 T cell receptor beta chains were sequenced from one sample in a study of early stage breast cancer tumors. Generated by immunoSEQ multiplex PCR, the TCRdb table keeps only in-frame clones and is missing some. Of some 58,000 clones in the sample, roughly 80% were seen once. The sequenced material came from blood. Source of these receptors: a person aged 30 to 40 with breast cancer.

J is TRBJ2-1 and V is TRBV29-1, with 12 bases aligning to TRBD2. The CDR3 spans 13 residues. With 8 bases clipped from V and 14 bases from J, the junction kept 13 bases outside the gene matches. CDR1 is SQVTM, CDR2 ANQGSEA, per germline. CDR3 amino acids: CSSRTSGTEGKFF. CDR3 nucleotide sequence: TGCAGCTCTCGGACTAGCGGGACAGAAGGGAAGTTCTTC.

The V gene is TRBV11-2, the J gene TRBJ2-7, with 7 bases matching TRBD1. Germline V gene data show CDR1 as SGHAT and CDR2 as FQNNGV. Trimming removed 1 base from V and 1 base from J; junction bases left unmatched: 7. The CDR3 length is 16 residues. In nucleotides, the CDR3 is TGTGCCAGCAGCTTAGGAGTGGGGACAGCATCCTACGAGCAGTACTTC. Encoded protein: CASSLGVGTASYEQYF.

DNA of the CDR3: TGCGCCAGCAGCCAAGAGGCTAGCGGGAGGCAGCTCACCTACGAGCAGTACTTC. Encoded protein: CASSQEASGRQLTYEQYF. The chain is built from TRBV4-1 and TRBJ2-7; 11 bases match TRBD2. The CDR3 runs to 18 residues. The J segment lost 2 bases and the V segment lost 0 bases, leaving 9 bases of the junction unmatched. Germline CDR1 MGHRA, CDR2 YSYEKL.

This rearrangement joins TRBV11-2 to TRBJ2-7; no reliable D call. CDR3 length: 14 residues. V was pared by 5 bases and J by 1 base, with 12 bases between. Germline V CDR1 and CDR2: SGHAT, FQNNGV. In DNA, the CDR3 is TGTGCCAGCAGCCTCCGTGGGGATTCCTACGAGCAGTACTTC. Translated: CASSLRGDSYEQYF.

J is TRBJ2-2 and V is TRBV7-2; D may be TRBD2 (5 bases). This CDR3 is built from 15 residues. V shed 2 bases and J shed 0 bases, with 7 bases lying between them. CDR1 is SGHTA and CDR2 is FQGNSA in the germline V gene. The CDR3 region has the DNA TGTGCCAGCAGCTTACAGCGGACGAACACCGGGGAGCTGTTTTTT. It yields the protein CASSLQRTNTGELFF.

The rearrangement links TRBV6-5 to TRBJ2-7; 11 bases match TRBD2. Germline CDR1 MNHEY, CDR2 SVGAGI. Trimming at V came to 2 bases and at J to 1 base, leaving 4 bases not matched to a gene. CDR3 length: 16 residues. CDR3 residues: CASSYATSGNSYEQYF. The DNA of the CDR3 is TGTGCCAGCAGTTACGCGACTAGCGGGAATTCCTACGAGCAGTACTTC.

This rearrangement joins TRBV4-3 to TRBJ2-1; D is uncertain. The CDR3 runs 14 residues. V was pared by 0 bases and J by 2 bases, with 5 bases between. Germline CDR1 is LGHNA and CDR2 is YSLEER. For the CDR3, the DNA is TGCGCCAGCAGCCAAGATTTGGCCTACAATGAGCAGTTCTTC. Protein sequence: CASSQDLAYNEQFF.

The rearrangement joins TRBV29-1 to TRBJ2-7, with 7 bases that match TRBD2. The CDR3 is made up of 14 amino acids. In germline, CDR1 is SQVTM, CDR2 ANQGSEA. Losses at the gene ends were 3 bases for V and 3 bases for J; bases not matched to a gene: 8. For the CDR3, the DNA is TGCAGCGTTGAGAGGGCGGGAGATATCTACGAGCAGTACTTC. Protein sequence: CSVERAGDIYEQYF.

The chain is built from TRBV18 and TRBJ2-5; D gene uncertain. The CDR3 has 14 amino acids. Germline loops: CDR1 KGHSH, CDR2 LQKENI. Trimming shortened V by 1 base and J by 2 bases, and 8 bases separated the two germline ends. Here the CDR3 DNA reads TGTGCCAGCTCACCACAGAACAGTCAAGAGACCCAGTACTTC. It codes for CASSPQNSQETQYF.

V and J are TRBV7-2 and TRBJ1-1; no clear D. This CDR3 has 14 amino acids. Germline-derived CDR1 and CDR2 are SGHTA and FQGNSA. V was trimmed by 3 bases and J by 1 base, leaving 9 bases between them. The CDR3 DNA is TGTGCCAGCAGCTTGGGCCCTTCGAACACTGAAGCTTTCTTT. As protein: CASSLGPSNTEAFF.

The chain combines TRBV2 with TRBJ1-4; D is ambiguous. The CDR3 extends over 11 amino acids. Trimming removed 7 bases at V and 11 bases at J, with 11 bases between. Germline-derived CDR1 and CDR2 are SNHLY and FYNNEI. CDR3 residues: CASTVRLKLFF. The CDR3 region has the DNA TGTGCCAGCACAGTGAGGCTGAAACTGTTTTTT.

This clone appeared a few times. V gene TRBV7-6 combines with J gene TRBJ1-5, with TRBD1 as a possible D gene (5 bases). The germline V gene has CDR1 SGHVS and CDR2 FNYEAQ. V was clipped by 6 bases and J by 0 bases, with 21 bases between them. This CDR3 contains 18 residues. CDR3 amino acids: CASSPSLRGVGSNQPQHF. The CDR3 bases are TGTGCCAGCAGTCCATCATTAAGAGGGGTGGGTAGCAATCAGCCCCAGCATTTT.

The rearrangement joins TRBV7-2 to TRBJ2-1, with 8 positions matching TRBD1. CDR1 is SGHTA and CDR2 is FQGNSA in the germline V gene. CDR3 length: 15 amino acids. V was clipped by 3 bases and J by 3 bases; unmatched bases: 4. CDR3 DNA sequence: TGTGCCAGCAGCTTTGGGACAGGCTACTACAATGAGCAGTTCTTC. Translating gives CASSFGTGYYNEQFF.

The chain carries TRBV5-4 and TRBJ1-4; D possibly corresponds to TRBD1 (6 bases). Trimming removed 1 base at V and 0 bases at J, with 7 bases between. This CDR3 region has 15 residues. From germline, CDR1 is SGHNT and CDR2 YYREEE (reference sequence). CDR3 DNA: TGTGCCAGCAGCTTGAAGGGGGCAACTAATGAAAAACTGTTTTTT. Translated: CASSLKGATNEKLFF.

This clone was recorded a few times. This chain connects TRBV30 to TRBJ1-1; D uncertain. Looked up from germline, CDR1 is GTSNPN and CDR2 is SVGIG (reference sequence). The CDR3 is made up of 12 amino acids. V was trimmed by 6 bases and J by 3 bases, leaving 11 bases between them. The CDR3 is CACQRPDTEAFF. Written as DNA, the CDR3 is TGTGCCTGTCAGAGGCCCGACACTGAAGCTTTCTTT.

The gene calls are TRBV7-3 and TRBJ2-7; TRBD2 agrees at 14 bases. V lost 4 bases to trimming and J lost 5 bases; unmatched junction nucleotides: 1. The germline CDR1 and CDR2 sequences are SGHTA and FQGTGA. This CDR3 region has 14 residues. The CDR3, as DNA: TGTGCCAGCAGCTCGGGACTAGCGGGAGACGAGCAGTACTTC. This translates into CASSSGLAGDEQYF.

The J gene is TRBJ1-5, the V gene TRBV7-8; 9 bases map to TRBD1. In germline, CDR1 is SGHVS, CDR2 FQNEAQ. The CDR3 covers 16 residues. V lost 5 bases, J lost 4 bases, and 9 bases stayed unmatched. The CDR3 DNA reads as TGTGCCAGCAGCCGGGGGGGGACAGGGAAAAATCAGCCCCAGCATTTT. This translates into CASSRGGTGKNQPQHF.

V usage is TRBV18 and J usage is TRBJ2-7; no definite D call. The V end lost 5 bases, the J end lost 4 bases, and 9 bases lay between the germline ends. The CDR3 sequence is 12 residues long. Germline V gives CDR1 KGHSH, CDR2 LQKENI. The chain's CDR3 is CASSNVGYEQYF. The DNA of the CDR3 is TGTGCCAGCTCAAACGTGGGGTACGAGCAGTACTTC.

V gene TRBV5-1 combines with J gene TRBJ2-5; D remains unclear. Germline CDR1 SGHRS, CDR2 YFSETQ. V lost 5 bases and J lost 5, with 13 bases in between. There are 13 residues in the CDR3. CDR3 nucleotide sequence: TGCGCCAGCAGTTTAGCTCCCGGGGAGACCCAGTACTTC. Its translation: CASSLAPGETQYF.

This sequence joins TRBV7-2 and TRBJ2-3, with TRBD2 matching over 8 bases. This CDR3 is built from 14 residues. V trimming: 5 bases; J trimming: 2 bases; junction bases outside the gene matches: 3. Germline V gives CDR1 SGHTA, CDR2 FQGNSA. This chain's CDR3 is CASSLGLATDTQYF. DNA of the CDR3: TGTGCCAGCAGCCTAGGACTAGCCACAGATACGCAGTATTTT.

This chain uses TRBV7-6 with TRBJ2-1, with D unresolved. The CDR3 is 13 residues long. Trimming cost V 4 bases and J 6 bases, with 10 bases left between them. Germline assignment: CDR1 SGHVS and CDR2 FNYEAQ. CDR3 amino acids: CASSSMNRNEQFF. The CDR3, as DNA: TGTGCCAGCAGCTCCATGAACCGCAATGAGCAGTTCTTC.

The J gene is TRBJ1-1, the V gene TRBV19, with D possibly matching TRBD1 (5 bases). The V end was cut by 1 base, the J end by 4 bases, with 10 bases between. The CDR3 runs 14 residues. Per germline, CDR1 LNHDA and CDR2 SQIVND (reference sequence). The CDR3: CASSIVGPITEAFF. The CDR3 bases are TGTGCCAGTAGTATAGTGGGGCCGATCACTGAAGCTTTCTTT.

The chain recombines TRBV11-2 with TRBJ1-5; D is undetermined. The V and J ends lost 3 bases and 7 bases respectively, with 13 bases between them. The germline CDR1 and CDR2 sequences are SGHAT and FQNNGV. The CDR3 runs 14 residues. The CDR3 here is CASSLTVRGQPQHF. The CDR3 DNA is TGTGCCAGCAGCTTGACGGTACGGGGACAGCCCCAGCATTTT. The full variable domain, rest sourced from reference TRBV11-2 and TRBJ1-5, is EAGVAQSPRYKIIEKRQSVAFWCNPISGHATLYWYQQILGQGPKLLIQFQNNGVVDDSQLPKDRFSAERLKGVDSTLKIQPAKLEDSAVYLCASSLTVRGQPQHFGDGTRLSIL.

The V call is TRBV7-6, the J call TRBJ2-3, with no clear D. V was clipped by 2 bases and J by 0 bases, with 15 bases between them. This CDR3 is built from 17 residues. The germline V gene has CDR1 SGHVS and CDR2 FNYEAQ. CDR3 sequence: CASSLLTVTSSTDTQYF. The CDR3 DNA reads as TGTGCCAGCAGCTTACTAACAGTGACCAGCAGCACAGATACGCAGTATTTT.